Below, one T cell receptor (beta chain) is given with its context. This sample is drawn from a study of PD-1 and CTLA-4 blockade in melanoma. The junction had 9 bases not matched to a gene; V was cut back by 0 bases and J by 5 bases. The CDR3 loop spans 17 amino acids. Germline V gene data show CDR1 as MGHRA and CDR2 as YSYEKL. Sequenced by immunoSEQ multiplex PCR; TCRdb stores in-frame clones only, minus some. This sample has around 21,000 clones, with 88% found just once. This TCR was recovered from a human donor with melanoma. The rearrangement uses TRBV4-1 and TRBJ1-1; TRBD1 aligns across 10 bases. The material was CD8+ T cells from peripheral blood, obtained before anti-PD-1 treatment. In DNA, the CDR3 is TGCGCCAGCAGCCAAGATAGGGACAGGGGCGTTCTAACTGAAGCTTTCTTT. Protein sequence: CASSQDRDRGVLTEAFF.